What follows are 6 T cell receptor beta chains derived from one specimen sequenced in a study of T-cell memory formation after mild COVID-19. TCRdb redid the calling of the 5' RACE reads with MiXCR, one entry per CDR3 protein. The repertoire holds under 450,000 distinct CDR3 sequences, with around 20% as singletons. Specimen: PBMCs or a T cell subset sorted from them (not recorded which). The origin of the receptors is a man aged 18 to 29 who had mild COVID-19 (a few samples of this study predate the infection). Cell type and time point are not known.

The chain combines TRBV29-1 with TRBJ1-5, with D hard to call. This CDR3 is built from 13 residues. Germline CDR1 is SQVTM and CDR2 is ANQGSEA. Trimming took off 1 base at V and 5 bases at J, with 9 bases between the two ends. CDR3 in DNA: TGCAGCGTTGAAGTTGGACGGGATCAGCCCCAGCATTTT. This sequence encodes CSVEVGRDQPQHF.

The chain carries TRBV15 and TRBJ1-4; D gene uncertain. Germline lookup yields CDR1 LNHNV and CDR2 YYDKDF (reference sequence). The germline V and J ends were trimmed by 5 bases and 5 bases, with 18 bases remaining between them. This CDR3 has 16 amino acids. In DNA, the CDR3 is TGTGCCACCAGCCTACCGTTCCAAGGGATAAATGAAAAACTGTTTTTT. It codes for CATSLPFQGINEKLFF.

The rearrangement uses TRBV5-4 and TRBJ2-1; 12 bases are a match to TRBD2. CDR1 is SGHNT, CDR2 YYREEE, per germline (reference sequence). V gave up 1 base and J gave up 10 bases; unmatched junction bases: 6. This CDR3 region has 15 residues. The CDR3 is CASSLSGTSGREQFF. DNA for the CDR3: TGTGCCAGCAGCTTGAGCGGGACTAGCGGGCGAGAGCAGTTCTTC. Variable domain in full (rest from reference TRBV5-4 and TRBJ2-1): ETGVTQSPTHLIKTRGQQVTLRCSSQSGHNTVSWYQQALGQGPQFIFQYYREEENGRGNFPPRFSGLQFPNYSSELNVNALELDDSALYLCASSLSGTSGREQFFGPGTRLTVL.

This clonotype has only a few counts. V usage is TRBV12-3 or TRBV12-4 and J usage is TRBJ2-5; 16 bases map to TRBD2. The CDR3 consists of 16 residues. The ends lost 5 bases at V and 11 bases at J; junction bases unmatched: 11. CDR3 nucleotides: TGTGCCAGCAGTGATTCTCCGGGACTAGCGGGGGGGCCGCAGTACTTC. Translated: CASSDSPGLAGGPQYF.

The chain links TRBV28 to TRBJ2-3, with TRBD1 matching over 9 bases. Germline V CDR1 and CDR2: MDHEN, SYDVKM. V shed 4 bases and J 5 bases; nucleotides not matched to a gene: 13. CDR3 length: 17 residues. This chain's CDR3 is CASSSGQGPRSVDTQYF. The DNA of the CDR3 is TGTGCCAGCAGTTCAGGACAGGGGCCGAGGTCGGTAGATACGCAGTATTTT.

V usage is TRBV12-3 or TRBV12-4 and J usage is TRBJ2-1, with D tentatively TRBD1 or TRBD2 (5 bases each). The V end lost 8 bases, the J end lost 8 bases, and 22 bases lay between the germline ends. This CDR3 spans 15 amino acids. CDR3 amino acids: CASATGTPLVHEQFF. CDR3 coding DNA: TGTGCCAGCGCGACCGGGACGCCCTTAGTCCATGAGCAGTTCTTC.